This T cell receptor beta chain was sequenced for a study of shared clonotypes between healthy human individuals (dated by TCRdb to 2019 to 2021). In the study overall: Two women and three men aged 18 to 49 years were included in the cohort. For each donor, CD4 naive and CD4 memory were each given three plates, CD8 naive was given two plates, and CD8 memory was given one plate. Between about 0.8 and 9 billion PBMCs per donor were obtained by leukapheresis. To increase sequencing depth and limit assay-specific biases, different laboratories used diverse techniques to prepare libraries and sequence TCR repertoires. The study deeply sequenced blood TCR repertoires of five healthy adults to estimate repertoire size and the extent of clonotype sharing between individuals.

CDR1 and CDR2 (SGHTA, FQGTGA) derive from the germline V gene. Ends trimmed: V by 3 bases, J by 4 bases; bases unmatched to a gene: 8. From its cysteine to its phenylalanine, the CDR3 spans 15 amino acids. The only DNA kept is the CDR3, 45 bases in frame from the first base. A note on this clone: This receptor's antigen is unknown. Base qualities are missing; no much larger clone stands one base away.

Using the deep immunoSEQ assay, TCR CDR3 regions were amplified from genomic DNA by multiplex PCR. For each cell subset, the extracted genomic DNA was distributed evenly across all wells of several immunoSEQ 96-well plates, and each plate served as one replicate. For sorted subsets, each replicate PCR was loaded with approximately 190 ng genomic DNA, equivalent to 25,000 to 35,000 T cell genomes. Purified libraries were measured with a Qubit 3.0 fluorometer, size-checked on a Bioanalyzer 2100, and measured again with the KAPA Library Quantification kit. Every immunoSEQ 96-well plate was sequenced on a dedicated single-read 150-cycle Illumina NextSeq 550 flow cell. In the source study's methods: The immunoSEQ output contained only junctional sequences without quality scores, so filtering could not match that applied to full-length reads. To assign V/J genes and CDR3, sequences were annotated against IMGT germline references using PyIR, a Python wrapper for IgBLAST v1.9. Any read was removed if the V/J assignment was weak (E-value above 1e-6), the CDR3 was missing, or the read contained stop codons, out-of-frame junctions, or ambiguous translated residues. V3J clonotypes were defined as sequences sharing an identical inferred V gene, J gene, and CDR3 amino acid sequence. Percentage overlap between repertoires was calculated by dividing the number of shared unique clonotypes by the size of the smaller repertoire. Richness of each repertoire was evaluated using RTK rarefaction, the Chao1 estimator, and Recon v2.1 estimates of unobserved clonotypes. OLGA was used to compute generation probabilities for all TCRbeta clonotypes that the gDNA method yielded from a handful of donors. The immuneACCESS repertoire file appears here via TCRdb, limited to in-frame rearrangements. These files lack a portion of the clones; in checked studies, under half of the deficit traces to unresolved V genes, and the cause of the others is not known. D and trimming come from the DNA, and the V and J calls and clone size come from that table. Here the sample has approximately 2,300,000 clones; about 90% occur a single time. The ten biggest clones cover 0.37% of the sample.

The study at large found these results: Sharing across a few donors was observed for 4.5% to 6.5% of naive CD4, over 3% of naive CD8, over 2% of memory CD4, and about 0.4% of memory CD8 clonotypes. Naive subsets generally had larger estimated clonotype richness than memory subsets did. Sampling was limited to blood, and TCR repertoires in tissue likely differ from TCR repertoires in blood. Because the study included a small number of donors, the genetic and exposure-history diversity represented was limited. Clonotypes shared by all four sorted-subset donors showed higher generation probabilities than non-shared clonotypes. Based on pairwise subsampling, the degree of clonotype sharing among donors was expected to be affected by sequencing depth. Rarefaction of sorted-subset datasets indicated incomplete sequencing despite the large sequencing depth.

The donors were healthy, HIV-negative adults who had no recently reported acute infections or vaccinations. Every donor was a Caucasian adult residing in Nashville, Tennessee, USA. CD4+ T cells were enriched by magnetic negative selection, after which naive cells were positively selected on CD45RA and the negative fraction was taken as the memory subset. After blood collection by leukapheresis, PBMCs were isolated using Ficoll-Histopaque density gradient centrifugation and then cryopreserved in the vapor phase of liquid nitrogen. Analytical flow cytometry was used to check the purity and quantity of every magnetically sorted T cell population. Genomic DNA was isolated from each sorted fraction and quantified by UV absorbance on a Nanodrop 2000c.

The sample was naive CD4+ T cells from PBMCs. The sample's cell subset or site label, in plain terms: CD45RA+ positively selected. The chain is encoded by TRBV7-3 joined to TRBJ2-7, with TRBD1 identical over 8 junction bases. The origin of this receptor is a man aged 18 to 30 in good health. Some clones in this sample may be carry-over from other donors' samples. The CDR3 corresponds to CASSFTGTGPYEQYF. DNA sequence: TGTGCCAGCAGCTTTACCGGGACAGGACCTTACGAGCAGTACTTC.